This T cell receptor (beta chain) stems from a study of technical replicates of blood from several donors. V shed 2 bases and J 4 bases; nucleotides not matched to a gene: 9. Germline CDR1 and CDR2: WNHNN and SYGVQD (reference sequence). The CDR3 spans 17 residues. The assay was immunoSEQ multiplex PCR, and TCRdb's table has in-frame clones only and misses some. There are about 70,000 clones in the sample; around 97% occur only once, and around 0.2% lies in the top ten. The specimen sequenced was T cells isolated from PBMCs. The sequence was obtained from a human donor in good health. The genes are TRBV10-1 and TRBJ2-3; 10 nucleotides line up with TRBD2. CDR3 loop: CASSEAREAGGSDTQYF. DNA for the CDR3: TGCGCCAGCAGTGAGGCGAGAGAAGCGGGAGGGTCAGATACGCAGTATTTT.